This T cell receptor beta chain was obtained from a study of blood T cell repertoires in COVID-19. Study background: COVID-19 samples from acute and convalescent phases originated in the United States, Italy and Spain. Sample material is recorded as cDNA or gDNA derived from T cells, B-cell-depleted T cells, or PBMCs.

The table came from immunoSEQ multiplex PCR; TCRdb's copy has only in-frame clones and leaves some out. Among 90,000 or so clones listed, approximately 89% were seen once. Germline assignment: CDR1 MNHEY and CDR2 SMNVEV (reference sequence). There are 16 residues in the CDR3. Trimming removed 5 bases at V and 0 bases at J, with 16 bases between. Sequencing was done on a sample of peripheral blood. This sequence originates from a woman of 80 years or more with active COVID-19. The chain links TRBV27 to TRBJ2-5; possibly TRBD1 for D (6 bases). CDR3 DNA sequence: TGTGCCAGCAGTGGGTCAGGGGCGCCCTACCAAGAGACCCAGTACTTC. The encoded protein is CASSGSGAPYQETQYF.